Below are 30 T cell receptor beta chains sequenced from a single sample in a study of blood T cell repertoires in COVID-19. Sequenced by immunoSEQ multiplex PCR; TCRdb stores in-frame clones only, minus some. The table includes almost 70,000 clones, approximately 88% detected once. Input material: peripheral blood. Every receptor here comes from a woman aged 70-85 years with acute or convalescent COVID-19.

This clone was detected once. This chain joins TRBV2 and TRBJ1-1; maybe TRBD1 (6 bases). V dropped 7 bases and J dropped 14 bases, with 20 bases sitting between them. The CDR3 consists of 12 residues. CDR1 is SNHLY, CDR2 FYNNEI, per germline. The CDR3 protein is CASIVEVGASFF. CDR3 nucleotides: TGTGCCAGCATCGTAGAGGTGGGGGCAAGCTTCTTT. The full variable domain, its missing parts supplied by reference TRBV2 and TRBJ1-1, is EPEVTQTPSHQVTQMGQEVILRCVPISNHLYFYWYRQILGQKVEFLVSFYNNEISEKSEIFDDQFSVERPDGSNFTLKIRSTKLEDSAMYFCASIVEVGASFFGQGTRLTVV.

CDR3 amino acids: CASSLIGGAEDEQYF. DNA of the CDR3: TGTGCCAGCAGCTTAATAGGAGGGGCCGAGGACGAGCAGTACTTC. The rearrangement links TRBV11-1 to TRBJ2-7; TRBD2 might be the D (6 bases). The CDR3 consists of 15 residues. The V gene lost 2 bases and the J gene lost 5 bases, with 16 bases spanning the gap. Germline V gene data show CDR1 as SGHAT and CDR2 as FQDESV (reference sequence).

The rearrangement uses TRBV3-1 (or the pseudogene TRBV3-2) and TRBJ2-3; D is unclear. This CDR3 has 12 amino acids. CDR1 and CDR2 from the germline V gene are LGHDT and YNNKEL (reference sequence). V was clipped by 4 bases and J by 6 bases, with 8 bases between them. CDR3 loop: CASSLYGDTQYF. The CDR3 DNA reads as TGTGCCAGCAGCCTATACGGTGATACGCAGTATTTT.

The gene calls are TRBV7-9 and TRBJ1-5; 12 bases line up with TRBD1. Germline V lookup: CDR1 SEHNR, CDR2 FQNEAQ (reference sequence). V lost 5 bases to trimming and J lost 2 bases; unmatched junction nucleotides: 7. This CDR3 comprises 17 residues. The CDR3 loop is CASSRGTGGMGNQPQHF. The CDR3 nucleotides are TGTGCCAGCAGCCGCGGGACAGGGGGCATGGGCAATCAGCCCCAGCATTTT.

The chain couples TRBV3-1 (or the pseudogene TRBV3-2) to TRBJ1-1; weak D call: TRBD1 (5 bases). Germline CDR1 is LGHDT and CDR2 is YNNKEL (reference sequence). V was trimmed by 4 bases and J by 3 bases, leaving 15 bases between them. The CDR3 sequence is 15 residues long. CDR3 DNA: TGTGCCAGCAGCCCTTCTTGGGCGGGGGACACTGAAGCTTTCTTT. Translating gives CASSPSWAGDTEAFF.

This sequence joins TRBV7-2 and TRBJ2-1; D unresolved. Germline V lookup: CDR1 SGHTA, CDR2 FQGNSA. The V end lost 0 bases, the J end lost 3 bases, and 6 bases lay between the germline ends. The CDR3 runs to 14 residues. Written as DNA, the CDR3 is TGTGCCAGCAGCTTAGCGGGCATCTACAATGAGCAGTTCTTC. This translates into CASSLAGIYNEQFF.

The CDR3 here is CASSPTGGSGNTIYF. The CDR3 coding sequence is TGTGCCAGCAGCCCCACAGGGGGCTCTGGAAACACCATATATTTT. This sequence joins TRBV9 and TRBJ1-3, with 8 positions matching TRBD1. CDR1 and CDR2 (germline): SGDLS, YYNGEE. The CDR3 runs 15 residues. Trimming took 4 bases from V and 0 from J; bases not matched to a gene: 3. Complete variable domain (other parts from reference TRBV9 and TRBJ1-3): DSGVTQTPKHLITATGQRVTLRCSPRSGDLSVYWYQQSLDQGLQFLIQYYNGEERAKGNILERFSAQQFPDLHSELNLSSLELGDSALYFCASSPTGGSGNTIYFGEGSWLTVV.

CDR3 DNA: TGTGCCAGCAGTTTAGAGTCCCCGGGACAGGGACGACAGCCCCAGCATTTT. It yields the protein CASSLESPGQGRQPQHF. The rearrangement links TRBV27 to TRBJ1-5; TRBD1 agrees at 9 bases. V was clipped by 2 bases and J by 7 bases; unmatched bases: 12. CDR1 and CDR2 (germline): MNHEY, SMNVEV (reference sequence). The CDR3 totals 17 residues.

This clone has only one observation. The chain joins TRBV15 to TRBJ1-2; the D gene is possibly TRBD1 (6 bases). CDR3 length equals 14 residues. Trimming removed 3 bases from V and 6 bases from J, with 14 bases in between. Per the germline V gene, CDR1 is LNHNV and CDR2 is YYDKDF (reference sequence). The CDR3, as DNA: TGTGCCACCAGCAGGCCTCCAGGGGCCCATGGCTACACCTTC. It yields the protein CATSRPPGAHGYTF.

V gene TRBV5-1 combines with J gene TRBJ2-1, with 8 bases that match TRBD2. The V gene end was trimmed by 4 bases and the J gene end by 8 bases; junction bases not matched to a gene: 17. In germline, CDR1 is SGHRS, CDR2 YFSETQ. The CDR3 has 17 amino acids. CDR3 in DNA: TGCGCCAGCAGCCTGCCCCCTTCCGCGGGGGGTTTGGATGAGCAGTTCTTC. Translation gives CASSLPPSAGGLDEQFF. Together with reference TRBV5-1 and TRBJ2-1, the CDR3 gives the full variable domain: KAGVTQTPRYLIKTRGQQVTLSCSPISGHRSVSWYQQTPGQGLQFLFEYFSETQRNKGNFPGRFSGRQFSNSRSEMNVSTLELGDSALYLCASSLPPSAGGLDEQFFGPGTRLTVL.

This chain joins TRBV2 and TRBJ1-1; tentative D call: TRBD1 (5 bases). The CDR3 is 13 residues long. Germline CDR1 is SNHLY and CDR2 is FYNNEI. Trimming pared 8 bases from V and 0 bases from J, leaving 10 bases between. The CDR3 region is CASGGLMNTEAFF. The CDR3 DNA reads TGTGCCAGCGGGGGACTGATGAACACTGAAGCTTTCTTT. The whole variable domain, remainder taken from reference TRBV2 and TRBJ1-1, is EPEVTQTPSHQVTQMGQEVILRCVPISNHLYFYWYRQILGQKVEFLVSFYNNEISEKSEIFDDQFSVERPDGSNFTLKIRSTKLEDSAMYFCASGGLMNTEAFFGQGTRLTVV.

The chain is built from TRBV27 and TRBJ2-3; TRBD2 agrees at 13 bases. Unmatched junction bases numbered 9, after V lost 4 bases and J lost 8 bases. This CDR3 is 16 amino acids long. CDR1 MNHEY and CDR2 SMNVEV come from the germline V gene (reference sequence). The CDR3 region is CASSSGLAGVGRTQYF. Written as DNA, the CDR3 is TGTGCCAGCAGTTCCGGACTAGCGGGGGTAGGTCGTACGCAGTATTTT.

The rearrangement joins TRBV14 to TRBJ2-5; TRBD1 agrees at 7 bases. Losses at the gene ends were 9 bases for V and 6 bases for J; bases not matched to a gene: 10. This CDR3 spans 13 amino acids. Germline CDR1 is SGHDN and CDR2 is FVKESK. Here the CDR3 reads CARSETGIQTQYF. The CDR3, as DNA: TGTGCCAGGTCAGAGACAGGGATACAGACCCAGTACTTC.

CDR3 nucleotide sequence: TGTGCCAGCAGCAAATCCGGCGGGAGGGCCGTCTACAATGAGCAGTTCTTC. Protein sequence: CASSKSGGRAVYNEQFF. The chain has TRBV21-1 and TRBJ2-1; TRBD2 was called by the table and not checked on the DNA. TRBV21-1 is described as a pseudogene. The CDR3 totals 17 residues.

The genes are TRBV24-1 and TRBJ2-5; maybe TRBD1 (5 bases). V shed 6 bases and J shed 2 bases, with 9 bases lying between them. CDR1 and CDR2 (germline): KGHDR, SFDVKD. The CDR3 runs to 13 residues. This chain's CDR3 is CATSRAGQETQYF. The CDR3 nucleotides are TGTGCCACCAGTAGGGCAGGGCAAGAGACCCAGTACTTC.

V and J are TRBV6-6 and TRBJ1-5; maybe TRBD1 (6 bases). The germline V gene encodes CDR1 MNHNY and CDR2 SVGAGI (reference sequence). Trimming removed 6 bases at V and 3 bases at J, with 15 bases between. There are 15 residues in the CDR3. CDR3 sequence: CASRAPGVNNQPQHF. CDR3 sequence (DNA): TGTGCCAGCAGGGCGCCAGGGGTAAACAATCAGCCCCAGCATTTT.

The CDR3 is CATSRDRQGPYNEQFF. DNA of the CDR3: TGTGCCACCAGCAGAGACCGACAGGGGCCCTACAATGAGCAGTTCTTC. This chain uses TRBV15 with TRBJ2-1; 8 bases are a match to TRBD1. The CDR3 runs to 16 residues. V dropped 0 bases and J dropped 2; count of bases not matched to a gene: 3. CDR1 LNHNV and CDR2 YYDKDF come from the germline V gene (reference sequence).

This clone was observed a few times. The chain combines TRBV10-1 with TRBJ1-1, with D unclear. V was shortened by 2 bases and J by 3 bases, with 13 bases between the two germline ends. The germline CDR1 and CDR2 sequences are WNHNN and SYGVQD (reference sequence). This CDR3 is 15 amino acids long. CDR3 nucleotides: TGCGCCAGCAGTGAGCACGGTAAAACGGACACTGAAGCTTTCTTT. Its translation is CASSEHGKTDTEAFF.

V gene TRBV5-1 combines with J gene TRBJ2-3; D perhaps matches TRBD2 (6 bases). The CDR3 is made up of 12 amino acids. Trimming removed 9 bases at V and 2 bases at J, with 10 bases between. The V gene's germline CDR1 is SGHRS and CDR2 YFSETQ. CDR3 region: CATRETTDTQYF. The CDR3 DNA follows: TGCGCCACCCGGGAGACCACAGATACGCAGTATTTT. The whole variable domain, remainder taken from reference TRBV5-1 and TRBJ2-3, is KAGVTQTPRYLIKTRGQQVTLSCSPISGHRSVSWYQQTPGQGLQFLFEYFSETQRNKGNFPGRFSGRQFSNSRSEMNVSTLELGDSALYLCATRETTDTQYFGPGTRLTVL.

J is TRBJ2-2 and V is TRBV13, with 7 bases fitting TRBD2. The CDR3 covers 15 residues. Germline lookup yields CDR1 PRHDT and CDR2 FYEKMQ (reference sequence). V shed 7 bases and J 7 bases; nucleotides not matched to a gene: 12. The CDR3: CASTDRAGRVGELFF. In nucleotides, the CDR3 is TGTGCCAGCACTGATCGAGCGGGACGAGTCGGGGAGCTGTTTTTT.

The V call is TRBV28, the J call TRBJ1-2, with a possible D match to TRBD1 (5 bases). V was shortened by 7 bases and J by 1 base, with 16 bases between the two germline ends. CDR1 and CDR2 from the germline V gene are MDHEN and SYDVKM. The CDR3 consists of 15 residues. CDR3 bases: TGTGCCAGCATCCATGGGGGGGACCGTAACTATGGCTACACCTTC. It translates to CASIHGGDRNYGYTF.

The rearrangement links TRBV28 to TRBJ1-1; D ambiguous. V lost 8 bases and J 4 bases, leaving 17 bases between the germline ends. This CDR3 has 14 residues. Germline values: CDR1 MDHEN, CDR2 SYDVKM. In DNA, the CDR3 is TGTGCCAGCGCTGTGGGCGGGTGGCCCACTGAAGCTTTCTTT. It yields the protein CASAVGGWPTEAFF.

The chain combines TRBV28 with TRBJ2-7, with a possible D match to TRBD2 (7 bases). V lost 4 bases to trimming and J lost 4 bases, with 14 bases between them. Germline V gives CDR1 MDHEN, CDR2 SYDVKM. The CDR3 is 14 residues long. The CDR3 is CASSSGGLEYEQYF. The DNA for the CDR3 is TGTGCCAGCAGTTCCGGGGGGCTGGAGTACGAGCAGTACTTC.

The chain couples TRBV5-5 to TRBJ2-2, with 7 positions matching TRBD2. The germline V gene encodes CDR1 SGHKS and CDR2 YYEKEE (reference sequence). V lost 1 base to trimming and J lost 1 base; unmatched junction nucleotides: 10. The CDR3 contains 18 residues. The CDR3 sequence is CASSLIPGEGLNTGELFF. CDR3 bases: TGTGCCAGCAGCTTGATACCCGGGGAGGGGCTGAACACCGGGGAGCTGTTTTTT.

The V gene is TRBV5-4, the J gene TRBJ2-5; D is ambiguous. Germline CDR1 SGHNT, CDR2 YYREEE (reference sequence). This CDR3 has 14 amino acids. Trimming removed 3 bases at V and 4 bases at J, with 13 bases between. The CDR3 loop is CASSWVGSRETQYF. CDR3 in DNA: TGTGCCAGCAGCTGGGTGGGCAGTCGAGAGACCCAGTACTTC.

The chain uses TRBV7-2 and TRBJ1-2; possible D gene TRBD1, 6 bases. The germline CDR1 and CDR2 sequences are SGHTA and FQGNSA. The V end was cut by 1 base, the J end by 4 bases, with 10 bases between. This CDR3 spans 14 amino acids. CDR3 region: CASSLGDMGYGYTF. The CDR3 DNA is TGTGCCAGCAGCTTAGGGGACATGGGCTATGGCTACACCTTC.

This clone was observed once. J is TRBJ2-6 and V is TRBV6-1, with D possibly being TRBD2 (5 bases). Trimming cost V 3 bases and J 5 bases, with 17 bases left between them. The CDR3 contains 17 residues. Germline CDR1 reads MNHNS; CDR2 reads SASEGT. CDR3 sequence reads: CASSDSPGPGRANVLTF. The CDR3 region has the DNA TGTGCCAGCAGTGATTCGCCGGGCCCGGGGAGGGCCAACGTCCTGACTTTC.

The chain uses TRBV12-3 or TRBV12-4 and TRBJ1-1, with D possibly matching TRBD1 (5 bases). V shed 3 bases and J shed 6 bases, with 11 bases lying between them. The CDR3 length is 13 residues. The CDR3 is CASSFGRVSEAFF. The CDR3 region has the DNA TGTGCCAGCAGTTTCGGCAGGGTATCTGAAGCTTTCTTT.

V and J are TRBV6-6 and TRBJ1-1, with 7 bases identical to TRBD1. CDR3 length equals 13 residues. The J segment lost 3 bases and the V segment lost 9 bases, leaving 7 bases of the junction unmatched. Germline V gene data show CDR1 as MNHNY and CDR2 as SVGAGI (reference sequence). In nucleotides, the CDR3 is TGTGCCAGTGACAGGGATGGGTACACTGAAGCTTTCTTT. Protein sequence: CASDRDGYTEAFF.

The V and J genes are TRBV28 and TRBJ1-2; tentative D call: TRBD1 (5 bases). The CDR3 is made up of 16 amino acids. Germline assignment: CDR1 MDHEN and CDR2 SYDVKM. V was pared by 2 bases and J by 5 bases, with 18 bases between. This CDR3 reads CASSLASRGTVYGYTF. The CDR3 DNA follows: TGTGCCAGCAGTTTAGCGAGTCGGGGGACTGTATATGGCTACACCTTC.